This is a list of T cell receptor beta chains from one sample in a study. MiXCR, applied by TCRdb to the 5' RACE reads, yields one record per CDR3 protein. The data hold about 64,000 distinct CDR3 sequences, with 20% to 25% observed a single time. The sample comprised memory CD4+ T cells sorted from a lymph node. Receptors were obtained from a female donor with breast cancer. Each CDR3 is given without its conserved first and last residue. Fields, in order: J gene, V gene, CDR3 protein.

j_gene: TRBJ2-1
v_gene: TRBV7-2
CDR3aa: ASSSRGSYNEQF

j_gene: TRBJ1-4
v_gene: TRBV29-1
CDR3aa: SVGDTGNEKLF

j_gene: TRBJ2-2
v_gene: TRBV7-3
CDR3aa: ASSPGGSGELF

j_gene: TRBJ2-1
v_gene: TRBV9
CDR3aa: ASSVDPLAREQF

j_gene: TRBJ2-5
v_gene: TRBV27
CDR3aa: ASSFPQGTQY

j_gene: TRBJ2-7
v_gene: TRBV6-2/TRBV6-3
CDR3aa: ASSDHPTGSYEQY

j_gene: TRBJ1-6
v_gene: TRBV20-1
CDR3aa: SARDAQGLSPLH

j_gene: TRBJ1-5
v_gene: TRBV4-2
CDR3aa: ASSQVSGNSNQPQH

j_gene: TRBJ2-1
v_gene: TRBV20-1
CDR3aa: SAIPGLAGAYNEQF

j_gene: TRBJ1-2
v_gene: TRBV6-6
CDR3aa: ASSFPDSNYGYT

j_gene: TRBJ2-3
v_gene: TRBV11-3
CDR3aa: ASSPAGLATQY

j_gene: TRBJ1-1
v_gene: TRBV5-1
CDR3aa: ASSLGTYNTEAF

j_gene: TRBJ1-5
v_gene: TRBV24-1
CDR3aa: ATSDADRAGQPQH

j_gene: TRBJ2-7
v_gene: TRBV28
CDR3aa: ASSRLAGGVGEQY

j_gene: TRBJ1-2
v_gene: TRBV5-1
CDR3aa: ASSPVRSLQGGYT

j_gene: TRBJ2-5
v_gene: TRBV7-2
CDR3aa: ASSRRRDQETQY

j_gene: TRBJ2-1
v_gene: TRBV6-5
CDR3aa: ASSSKIGQGVNEQF

j_gene: TRBJ1-1
v_gene: TRBV3-1
CDR3aa: ASSQAGTENTEAF

j_gene: TRBJ2-7
v_gene: TRBV20-1
CDR3aa: SARGVYEQY

j_gene: TRBJ1-5
v_gene: TRBV6-6
CDR3aa: ASSHSQGTQPQH

j_gene: TRBJ2-3
v_gene: TRBV7-3
CDR3aa: ASSLTSGRDTQY

j_gene: TRBJ1-4
v_gene: TRBV20-1
CDR3aa: SAKVSYGNWEKLF

j_gene: TRBJ2-1
v_gene: TRBV7-3
CDR3aa: ASSQASGGSSSYNEQF

j_gene: TRBJ1-1
v_gene: TRBV5-6
CDR3aa: AGIRTDRTEAF

j_gene: TRBJ1-5
v_gene: TRBV20-1
CDR3aa: SARDSRQPAYSNQPQH

j_gene: TRBJ2-7
v_gene: TRBV5-1
CDR3aa: ASSSPGQGDEQY

j_gene: TRBJ2-1
v_gene: TRBV11-2
CDR3aa: ASSLVVGGEQF

j_gene: TRBJ1-1
v_gene: TRBV12-3/TRBV12-4
CDR3aa: ASSPGTGGLAEAF

j_gene: TRBJ2-1
v_gene: TRBV5-4
CDR3aa: ASSFSQLNEQF

j_gene: TRBJ2-7
v_gene: TRBV12-3/TRBV12-4
CDR3aa: ASSLQGSYEQY

j_gene: TRBJ2-7
v_gene: TRBV7-9
CDR3aa: ASSLGDGRPGEQY

j_gene: TRBJ2-2
v_gene: TRBV30
CDR3aa: ALGQNTGELF

j_gene: TRBJ2-2
v_gene: TRBV24-1
CDR3aa: ATSQRDGELF

j_gene: TRBJ2-1
v_gene: TRBV28
CDR3aa: ASSLLLAGGGPLVYNEQF

j_gene: TRBJ1-3
v_gene: TRBV6-5
CDR3aa: ASTTGSGNTIY

j_gene: TRBJ2-3
v_gene: TRBV20-1
CDR3aa: SARDAQGNTDTQY

j_gene: TRBJ1-2
v_gene: TRBV20-1
CDR3aa: SARGDREHYGYT

j_gene: TRBJ1-5
v_gene: TRBV12-3/TRBV12-4
CDR3aa: ASSSSLLPGLH

j_gene: TRBJ1-1
v_gene: TRBV6-1
CDR3aa: ASSVDSNTEAF

j_gene: TRBJ2-2
v_gene: TRBV10-3
CDR3aa: AITAGGNTGELF

j_gene: TRBJ1-1
v_gene: TRBV5-4
CDR3aa: ASSLQGAQGTEAF

j_gene: TRBJ2-7
v_gene: TRBV7-2
CDR3aa: ASSPGQGLYEQY

j_gene: TRBJ1-5
v_gene: TRBV4-3
CDR3aa: ASSQEWADWDNQPQH

j_gene: TRBJ1-1
v_gene: TRBV20-1
CDR3aa: SAREGGRTEAF

j_gene: TRBJ2-7
v_gene: TRBV7-2
CDR3aa: ASSSSGIEQY

j_gene: TRBJ1-6
v_gene: TRBV7-6
CDR3aa: ASSLNTGYSPFH

j_gene: TRBJ1-2
v_gene: TRBV15
CDR3aa: ASSYGENYGYT

j_gene: TRBJ2-5
v_gene: TRBV29-1
CDR3aa: SVAKGGSQY

j_gene: TRBJ2-2
v_gene: TRBV7-6
CDR3aa: ASRPTGGTGELF

j_gene: TRBJ1-1
v_gene: TRBV6-6
CDR3aa: ASRPGGLNTEAF

j_gene: TRBJ1-2
v_gene: TRBV5-1
CDR3aa: ASSLGEYGYT

j_gene: TRBJ2-3
v_gene: TRBV6-5
CDR3aa: ASSKATGDTQY

j_gene: TRBJ2-3
v_gene: TRBV6-5
CDR3aa: ASSYLPGLAKRNTQY

j_gene: TRBJ2-6
v_gene: TRBV6-2/TRBV6-3
CDR3aa: ASSYSTSGADVLT

j_gene: TRBJ2-1
v_gene: TRBV4-3
CDR3aa: ASSRGLGSGEQF